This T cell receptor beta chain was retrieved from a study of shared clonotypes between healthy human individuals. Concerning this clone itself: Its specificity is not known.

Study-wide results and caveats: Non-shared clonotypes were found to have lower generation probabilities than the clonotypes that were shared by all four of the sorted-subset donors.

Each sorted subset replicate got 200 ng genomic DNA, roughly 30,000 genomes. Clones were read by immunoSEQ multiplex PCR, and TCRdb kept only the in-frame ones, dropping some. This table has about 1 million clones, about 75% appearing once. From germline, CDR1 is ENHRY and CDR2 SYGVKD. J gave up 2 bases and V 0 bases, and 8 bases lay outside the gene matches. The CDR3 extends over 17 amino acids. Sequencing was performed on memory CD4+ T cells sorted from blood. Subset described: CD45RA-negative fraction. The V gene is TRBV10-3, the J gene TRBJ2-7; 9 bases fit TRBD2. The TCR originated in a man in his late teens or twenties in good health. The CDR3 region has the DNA TGTGCCATCAGTGAGTCGAAATCGTTAGCGGGGGCCTACGAGCAGTACTTC. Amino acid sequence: CAISESKSLAGAYEQYF.